Sequencing of this TCR beta chain was carried out in a study of blood T cell repertoires in COVID-19. Across the study: The United States, Italy and Spain were the sources of the acute and convalescent COVID-19 samples. T cells, B-cell-depleted T cells, or PBMCs supplied cDNA or gDNA.

In the authors' workflow: Reference gene primer amplification gave estimated nucleated cell counts. Sequencing used immunoSEQ multiplex PCR; TCRdb keeps in-frame clones, though not all of them. V and J calls and clone size are those listed in that table; D and trimming were worked out from the DNA. The sample holds approximately 120,000 clones, 86% seen once. The CDR3 is 16 amino acids. Germline V gene sequence: CDR1 SGHTA, CDR2 FQGTGA. V gave up 4 bases and J gave up 0 bases, with 13 bases separating them. This clone has only one observation. This sequence originates from a human donor in a cohort sampled during active COVID-19. Sample: peripheral blood. This chain links TRBV7-3 with TRBJ2-1; possibly TRBD1 for D (6 bases). The CDR3 DNA follows: TGTGCCAGCAGCTACGATACAGGGAGCTCCTACAATGAGCAGTTCTTC. It specifies CASSYDTGSSYNEQFF. The complete variable domain, with remaining parts taken from reference TRBV7-3 and TRBJ2-1, reads GAGVSQTPSNKVTEKGKYVELRCDPISGHTALYWYRQSLGQGPEFLIYFQGTGAADDSGLPNDRFFAVRPEGSVSTLKIQRTERGDSAVYLCASSYDTGSSYNEQFFGPGTRLTVL.